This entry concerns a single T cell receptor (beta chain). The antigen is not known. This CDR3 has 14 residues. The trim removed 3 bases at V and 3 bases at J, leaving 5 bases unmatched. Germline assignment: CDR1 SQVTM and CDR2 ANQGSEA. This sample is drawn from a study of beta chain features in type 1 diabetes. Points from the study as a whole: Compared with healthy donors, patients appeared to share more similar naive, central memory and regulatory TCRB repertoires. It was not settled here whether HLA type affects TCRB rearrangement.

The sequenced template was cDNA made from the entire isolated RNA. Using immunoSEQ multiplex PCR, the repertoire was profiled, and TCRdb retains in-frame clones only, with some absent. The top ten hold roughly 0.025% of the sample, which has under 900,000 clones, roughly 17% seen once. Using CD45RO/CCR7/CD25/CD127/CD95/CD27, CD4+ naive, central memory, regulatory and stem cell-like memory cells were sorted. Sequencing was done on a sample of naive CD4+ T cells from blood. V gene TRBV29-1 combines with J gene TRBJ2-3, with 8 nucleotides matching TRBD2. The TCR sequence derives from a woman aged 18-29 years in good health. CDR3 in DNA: TGCAGCGTTGACGGGACTAGTGGGACAGATACGCAGTATTTT. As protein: CSVDGTSGTDTQYF.